The sample holds a few counts of the clone carrying this T cell receptor (beta chain). Its antigen is undetermined. The sample has other DNA sequences that encode this CDR3 too. The PCR made use of 60 Vbeta and 13 Jbeta primers. Profiling relied on immunoSEQ multiplex PCR, and the TCRdb table lists in-frame clones only, not all of them. In the table there are hundreds of thousands of clones, about 80% of which are singletons. Germline loops: CDR1 GTSNPN, CDR2 SVGIG (reference sequence). With V trimmed by 6 bases and J by 0 bases, 10 bases remained unmatched. CDR3 length: 15 amino acids. These data are taken from a study of cytomegalovirus exposure and HLA in healthy donors. Overall study results and limits: A missense DCLRE1C variant was associated with V- and J-gene trimming of TCR beta chains in a later analysis, and an independent cohort replicated the association. Reports credit the classifier with highly specific, highly sensitive diagnosis of cytomegalovirus status.

This sequence joins TRBV30 and TRBJ2-5; 7 nucleotides align to TRBD1. The source is a man aged 18 to 30 in good health and CMV-seronegative. Sequenced: PBMCs. CDR3 sequence: CACGKKQGYQETQYF. The CDR3 nucleotides are TGTGCCTGCGGTAAAAAACAGGGGTACCAAGAGACCCAGTACTTC.